This T cell receptor (beta chain) derives from a study of T cells in placental villitis. Looking at the study overall: Although two of the control placentae came from preterm deliveries, examination of those two placentae showed no significant pathology. To test an allograft-versus-infection hypothesis, the study compared placental TCR-beta repertoires across three groups: villitis of unknown etiology, unaffected controls matched for gestational age, and infectious villitis. Beyond this particular receptor, the publication reports: Because the paraffin blocks included small amounts of decidua, some of the captured T cells, particularly in controls, may have been decidual rather than villous infiltrates. Higher clonality was observed in villitis of unknown etiology placentae than in controls (median 0.057 versus 0.006, p=0.0025), a finding indicative of clonal expansion. CMV-specific clone frequencies were higher in infectious CMV cases than in villitis of unknown etiology (roughly 0.011 vs 0.001), which did not differ from controls. Bulk tissue sequencing could not distinguish helper, regulatory or cytotoxic T cells, nor maternal versus fetal T cells, and excluded gamma-delta receptors.

Concerning this clone: What antigen it recognizes has not been identified. Per-base qualities were not stored, and no clone one base away is much larger.

V is shortened by 0 bases, J by 4 bases, and the region joining them spans 9 bases. The germline V gene specifies WSHSY as CDR1 and SAAADI as CDR2. The CDR3 sequence holds 14 residues, the cysteine and phenylalanine included. CDR3 DNA only is kept here, 42 bases in frame from base 1. Under twelve control placentae without villitis were matched to the villitis of unknown etiology cases by gestational age at delivery. Placentae were collected after delivery and examined grossly and histologically before archival tissue was selected. Five 10-micron scrolls were cut from each FFPE block, and DNA was isolated using the AllPrep DNA/RNA FFPE Tissue kit. DNA concentration and purity were checked by NanoDrop, and RNA quality was assessed on a Bioanalyzer. Amplification of TCR-beta CDR3 regions from genomic DNA was performed with the immunoSEQ v4 bias-controlled multiplex PCR assay, which was run blinded to group allocation. Reference gene primers were added alongside TCR-beta primers to estimate nucleated cell and T cell quantities per sample. Sequencing of the libraries was performed on an Illumina MiSeq with a 100-cycle paired-end protocol. The study's processing was this. Diversity and richness were calculated in immunoSEQ Analyzer software, with richness determined by iChao1 and clonality derived from Pielou evenness and Shannon diversity (0-1, with higher values meaning less diverse). CDR3 amino acid sequences with V/J genes were queried against VDJdb for CMV, EBV and influenza A specificities using confidence 3 and substitution 2. The Morisita-Horn index was used to measure TCR-beta amino acid clonotype overlap among the villitis of unknown etiology, infectious villitis and control repertoires. TCRdb stores this immuneACCESS table with in-frame sequences only. Part of the clones is absent; in the studies checked, under half of the shortfall reflects unresolved V genes, and no reason is known for the rest. Clonal size and the V and J genes are those of that table, whereas D and trimming came from the DNA. For this sample there are 500 or so clones; 95% to 98% appear just once. The ten largest make up over 4.5% of the sample.

The source material was placental tissue containing maternal and fetal cells. The TCR originated in a human donor in good health; the placental T cells may come from both mother and fetus. This sequence uses TRBV10-2 and TRBJ1-2; the D segment could be TRBD1, given 6 matching bases. The nucleotide sequence is TGCGCCAGCAGTGAGTCGGGGGGGGCCTATGGCTACACCTTC. Protein translation: CASSESGGAYGYTF.